The 14 T cell receptor beta chains reported below all come from one sample, sequenced in a study of graft-versus-host responses after intestinal transplantation (dated by TCRdb to the early 2020s). This sample's time point label indicates: cells obtained before transplantation from donor or recipient. In mixed lymphocyte reactions, approximately 200,000 CFSE-labeled pre-transplant responders were plated with approximately 200,000 irradiated violet-dye-labeled stimulators and cultured for over five days. Receptors were amplified or captured by the immunoSEQ multiplex PCR assay. TCRdb provides this immuneACCESS table in a form limited to in-frame rearrangements. Some clones are lacking; in checked studies, under half of them reflect an unresolved V gene, and why the rest are absent is not known. The sample contains 5,500 to 6,500 clones, around 33% of them found a single time. About a third of the sample is taken by the ten largest.

Sequenced here: alloreactive CD8+ T cells from a mixed lymphocyte reaction culture, sampled before intestinal transplant. What the cell subset or site label conveys for this sample: CFSE-low proliferating T cells sorted from roughly 6-day pre-transplant mixed lymphocyte reaction (GvH or HvG direction). The receptors derive from a human patient who received an intestinal transplant.

This clone was observed a few times. The rearrangement links TRBV13 to TRBJ2-3; 14 bases line up with TRBD2. The CDR3 length is 16 residues. Germline-derived CDR1 and CDR2 are PRHDT and FYEKMQ (reference sequence). V dropped 5 bases and J dropped 4; count of bases not matched to a gene: 5. The CDR3 loop is CASSPRLAGGPDTQYF. The CDR3 region has the DNA TGTGCCAGCAGCCCAAGACTAGCGGGGGGGCCAGATACGCAGTATTTT.

This rearrangement joins TRBV6-5 to TRBJ2-3; D uncertain. The CDR3 consists of 16 residues. The germline V gene encodes CDR1 MNHEY and CDR2 SVGAGI. Trimming took 2 bases from V and 2 from J, leaving 14 bases between them. CDR3 DNA: TGTGCCAGCAGTTACCGCCGGAGCTCAGTCACAGATACGCAGTATTTT. Protein product: CASSYRRSSVTDTQYF.

The J gene is TRBJ2-5, the V gene TRBV19; 7 bases match TRBD1. There are 16 residues in the CDR3. The J segment lost 4 bases and the V segment lost 2 bases, leaving 10 bases of the junction unmatched. The germline V gene has CDR1 LNHDA and CDR2 SQIVND (reference sequence). Here the CDR3 reads CASSISWNRGGETQYF. As DNA, the CDR3 is TGTGCCAGTAGTATAAGTTGGAACAGGGGCGGAGAGACCCAGTACTTC.

J is TRBJ2-5 and V is TRBV28; the match to TRBD2 covers 7 bases. This CDR3 has 15 amino acids. The V and J ends lost 5 bases and 3 bases, in that order; junction bases with no gene match: 9. Germline lookup yields CDR1 MDHEN and CDR2 SYDVKM. CDR3 DNA: TGTGCCAGCAGTGCCCCGCGGGAGAGGGAAGAGACCCAGTACTTC. Translated, it gives CASSAPREREETQYF.

V is TRBV7-9 and J is TRBJ1-5; TRBD1 matches at 7 bases. The CDR3 length is 16 residues. After removal of 3 bases from V and 4 bases from J, the junction contained 9 bases not matched to a gene. Germline CDR1 and CDR2: SEHNR and FQNEAQ (reference sequence). CDR3 protein: CASSFYAGGANQPQHF. The CDR3 nucleotides are TGTGCCAGCAGCTTTTATGCAGGGGGAGCTAATCAGCCCCAGCATTTT.

A few counts support this clone. The chain has TRBV5-4 and TRBJ2-4, with D perhaps TRBD2 (5 bases). V was clipped by 0 bases and J by 5 bases, with 15 bases between them. Germline loops: CDR1 SGHNT, CDR2 YYREEE (reference sequence). The CDR3 has 16 amino acids. CDR3: CASSLESGITENIQYF. The CDR3 region has the DNA TGTGCCAGCAGCTTGGAATCGGGGATTACGGAAAACATTCAGTACTTC.

Sample share makes this clone medium-sized (0.01 to 0.1%). V is TRBV29-1 and J is TRBJ2-2; D might be TRBD1 (6 bases). Germline V lookup: CDR1 SQVTM, CDR2 ANQGSEA. CDR3 length equals 13 residues. V dropped 7 bases and J dropped 6 bases, with 15 bases sitting between them. Written as DNA, the CDR3 is TGCAGCGCCCTGGACAGTCTCGCCGGGGAGCTGTTTTTT. As protein: CSALDSLAGELFF.

By share, this clone ranks as medium-sized. The genes are TRBV5-1 and TRBJ2-2; D possibly corresponds to TRBD1 (6 bases). V shed 5 bases and J shed 3 bases, with 14 bases lying between them. Germline V lookup: CDR1 SGHRS, CDR2 YFSETQ. This CDR3 is built from 15 residues. The DNA for the CDR3 is TGCGCCAGCAGTCCAGGGGCGCCTTACACCGGGGAGCTGTTTTTT. Amino acids: CASSPGAPYTGELFF. The full variable domain, completed using reference TRBV5-1 and TRBJ2-2, is KAGVTQTPRYLIKTRGQQVTLSCSPISGHRSVSWYQQTPGQGLQFLFEYFSETQRNKGNFPGRFSGRQFSNSRSEMNVSTLELGDSALYLCASSPGAPYTGELFFGEGSRLTVL.

As to this clone: A read error is the likely source, as a far larger clone sits one nucleotide away. This sample includes further DNA sequences coding for the same CDR3. The J gene is TRBJ2-1, the V gene TRBV4-1, with D maybe TRBD2 (5 bases). The CDR3 extends over 15 amino acids. Germline V gene lookup returns CDR1 MGHRA and CDR2 YSYEKL. Trimming cost V 4 bases and J 0 bases, with 10 bases left between them. The CDR3, as DNA: TGCGCCAGCAGCCCGCCGGGGAGCTCCTACAATGAGCAGTTCTTC. Protein: CASSPPGSSYNEQFF.

The rearrangement uses TRBV7-3 and TRBJ2-2, with 7 bases lining up with TRBD2. Germline V gene lookup returns CDR1 SGHTA and CDR2 FQGTGA. V was pared by 5 bases and J by 7 bases, with 7 bases of the junction left unmatched. This CDR3 contains 14 residues. CDR3 residues: CASSLNAGVGELFF. CDR3 nucleotides: TGTGCCAGCAGCCTTAATGCGGGGGTCGGGGAGCTGTTTTTT.

This chain links TRBV28 with TRBJ1-2, with D uncertain. The germline V gene has CDR1 MDHEN and CDR2 SYDVKM. V dropped 6 bases and J dropped 0 bases, with 14 bases sitting between them. The CDR3 contains 15 residues. This chain's CDR3 is CASRPLVGPNYGYTF. DNA of the CDR3: TGTGCCAGCAGACCCTTGGTGGGCCCTAACTATGGCTACACCTTC.

This clone showed up just a few times. The chain is built from TRBV5-6 and TRBJ2-7; no firm D call. Germline V lookup: CDR1 SGHDT, CDR2 YYEEEE. The length of the CDR3 is 11 residues. Trimming left V 3 bases short and J 2 bases short, with 3 bases between. CDR3 sequence reads: CASSSTYEQYF. The CDR3 DNA is TGTGCCAGCAGCTCAACCTACGAGCAGTACTTC.

This rearrangement joins TRBV29-1 to TRBJ2-1; the D gene is possibly TRBD1 (5 bases). The CDR3 totals 12 residues. Trimming left V 7 bases short and J 8 bases short, with 15 bases between. Germline-derived CDR1 and CDR2 are SQVTM and ANQGSEA. The CDR3 region has the DNA TGCAGCGCTGTAGGGGTCCCCCATGAGCAGTTCTTC. This sequence encodes CSAVGVPHEQFF.

This chain joins TRBV27 and TRBJ2-1, with TRBD2 matching 14 bases. The CDR3 loop spans 16 amino acids. The J segment lost 6 bases and the V segment lost 4 bases, leaving 5 bases of the junction unmatched. The V gene's germline CDR1 is MNHEY and CDR2 SMNVEV (reference sequence). In DNA form, the CDR3 reads TGTGCCAGCAGTTCCCGACTAGCGGGGGGGGTCAATGAGCAGTTCTTC. As protein: CASSSRLAGGVNEQFF.